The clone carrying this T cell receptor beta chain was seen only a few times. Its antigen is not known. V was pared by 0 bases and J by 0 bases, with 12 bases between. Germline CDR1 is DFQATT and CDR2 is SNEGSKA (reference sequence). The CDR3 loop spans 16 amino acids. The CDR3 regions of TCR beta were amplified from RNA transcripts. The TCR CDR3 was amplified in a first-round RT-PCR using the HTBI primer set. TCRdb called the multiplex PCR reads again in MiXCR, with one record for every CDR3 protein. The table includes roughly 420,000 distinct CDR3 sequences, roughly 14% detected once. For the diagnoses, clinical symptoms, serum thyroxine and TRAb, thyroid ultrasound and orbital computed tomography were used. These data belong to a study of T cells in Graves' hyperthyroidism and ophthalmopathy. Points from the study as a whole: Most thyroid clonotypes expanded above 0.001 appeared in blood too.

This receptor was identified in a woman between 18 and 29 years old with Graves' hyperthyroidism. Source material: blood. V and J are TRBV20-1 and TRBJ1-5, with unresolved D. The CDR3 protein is CSARELRGRSNQPQHF. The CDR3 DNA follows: TGCAGTGCTAGAGAGCTTCGCGGGCGTAGCAATCAGCCCCAGCATTTT.